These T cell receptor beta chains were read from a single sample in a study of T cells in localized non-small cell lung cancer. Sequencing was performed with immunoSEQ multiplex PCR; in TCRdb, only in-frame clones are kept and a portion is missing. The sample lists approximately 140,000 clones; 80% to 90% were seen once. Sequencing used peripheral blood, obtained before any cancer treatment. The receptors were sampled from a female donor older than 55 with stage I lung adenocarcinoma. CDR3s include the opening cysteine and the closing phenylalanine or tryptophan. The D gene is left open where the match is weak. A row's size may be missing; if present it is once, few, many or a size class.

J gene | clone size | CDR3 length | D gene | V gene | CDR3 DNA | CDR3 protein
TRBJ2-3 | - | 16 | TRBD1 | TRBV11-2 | TGTGCCAGCAGCGTACAGGGGGCGGGAGTCTCAGATACGCAGTATTTT | CASSVQGAGVSDTQYF
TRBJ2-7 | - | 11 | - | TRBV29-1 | TGCAGCGTTGCTACAGGGAACGAGCAGTACTTC | CSVATGNEQYF
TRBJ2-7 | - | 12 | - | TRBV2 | TGTGCCAGCAGTTCCTTGGGATACGAGCAGTACTTC | CASSSLGYEQYF
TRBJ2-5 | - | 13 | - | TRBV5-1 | TGCGCCAGCAGCTTGGTGGGGACAGAGACCCAGTACTTC | CASSLVGTETQYF
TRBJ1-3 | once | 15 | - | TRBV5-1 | TGCGCCAGCAGCTTGGTTGGACTCTCTGGAAACACCATATATTTT | CASSLVGLSGNTIYF
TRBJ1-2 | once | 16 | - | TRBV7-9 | TGTGCCAGCAGCTTATTCCGAGAGGTGTCCCAATATGGCTACACCTTC | CASSLFREVSQYGYTF
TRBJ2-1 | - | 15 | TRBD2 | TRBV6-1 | TGTGCCAGCAGTGATGGACTAGCGGGAGTGGGTGAGCAGTTCTTC | CASSDGLAGVGEQFF
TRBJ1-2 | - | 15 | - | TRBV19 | TGTGCCAGTAGTTCCCCGGGGGGGGGAGCCTATGGCTACACCTTC | CASSSPGGGAYGYTF
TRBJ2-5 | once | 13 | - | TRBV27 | TGTGCCAGCAGTTATCGGACCCAAGAGACCCAGTACTTC | CASSYRTQETQYF
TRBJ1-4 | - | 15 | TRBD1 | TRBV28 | TGTGCCAGCAGTTCGCCTGGACAGGGGCACGAAAAACTGTTTTTT | CASSSPGQGHEKLFF
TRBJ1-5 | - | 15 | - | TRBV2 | TGTGCCAGCAGTGAAGATGAAAGGCGCAATCAGCCCCAGCATTTT | CASSEDERRNQPQHF
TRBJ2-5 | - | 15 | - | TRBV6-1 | TGTGCCAGCAGTGTGGCCGTGGGGGGCCAAGAGACCCAGTACTTC | CASSVAVGGQETQYF
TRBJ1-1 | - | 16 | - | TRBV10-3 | TGTGCCATCATGGAGAGGCCCGGAGTTCCGAACTCGGAAGCTTTCTTT | CAIMERPGVPNSEAFF
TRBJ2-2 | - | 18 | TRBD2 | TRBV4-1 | TGCGCCAGCAGCCCAACAGGGCTAGCGGGGACGGGCACCGGGGAGCTGTTTTTT | CASSPTGLAGTGTGELFF
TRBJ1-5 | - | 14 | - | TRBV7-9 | TGTGCCAGCAGCTTACAGGGTAGCAATCAGCCCCAGCATTTT | CASSLQGSNQPQHF
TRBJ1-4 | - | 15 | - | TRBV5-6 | TGTGCCAGCAGCCCGGCTGGACGGCGGGGAGAAAAACTGTTTTTT | CASSPAGRRGEKLFF
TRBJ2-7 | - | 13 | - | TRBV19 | TGTGCCAGTAGTATTGCCGTTTCCTACGAGCAGTACTTC | CASSIAVSYEQYF
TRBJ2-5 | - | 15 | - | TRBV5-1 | TGCGCCAGCAGCTTGGGGGGAGGCAGTTTGGAGACCCAGTACTTC | CASSLGGGSLETQYF
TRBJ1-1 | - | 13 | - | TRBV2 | TGTGCCAGGGGACTTACCGGGGGGACTGAAGCTTTCTTT | CARGLTGGTEAFF
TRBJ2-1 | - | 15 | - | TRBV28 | TGTGCCAGCAGTTTATGGTCAGGAGCCTACAATGAGCAGTTCTTC | CASSLWSGAYNEQFF
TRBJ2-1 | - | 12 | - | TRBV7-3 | TGTGCCAGCAGCCGCTGGGCCGGTGAGCAGTTCTTC | CASSRWAGEQFF
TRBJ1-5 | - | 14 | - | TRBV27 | TGTGCCAGCAGTTTCTGGGGTGGCAATCAGCCCCAGCATTTT | CASSFWGGNQPQHF
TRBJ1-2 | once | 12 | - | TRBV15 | TGTGCCACCAGCAGAGATAATCGAGGCTACACCTTC | CATSRDNRGYTF
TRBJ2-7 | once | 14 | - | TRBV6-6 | TGTGCCAGCAGGAAGCAGGGGAGTCTTGCCGAGCAGTACTTC | CASRKQGSLAEQYF
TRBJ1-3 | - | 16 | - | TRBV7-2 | TGTGCCAGCAGCCCCCGCCCTACGAACTCTGGAAACACCATATATTTT | CASSPRPTNSGNTIYF
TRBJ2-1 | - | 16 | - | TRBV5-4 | TGTGCCAGCAGCTTGGAGGCGGGACGCTCCTACAATGAGCAGTTCTTC | CASSLEAGRSYNEQFF
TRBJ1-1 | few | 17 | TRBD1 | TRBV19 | TGTGCCAGTAGTATGGGGACAGGGAGGTCTTTGAACACTGAAGCTTTCTTT | CASSMGTGRSLNTEAFF
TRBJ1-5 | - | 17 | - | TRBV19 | TGTGCCAGTAGTATAATGGTGACAACATCAGGGAATCAGCCCCAGCATTTT | CASSIMVTTSGNQPQHF
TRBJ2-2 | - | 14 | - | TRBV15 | TGTGCCACCAGCAGATCCGACGCGACCGGGGAGCTGTTTTTT | CATSRSDATGELFF
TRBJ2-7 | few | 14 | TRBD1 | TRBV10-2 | TGCGCCAGCAGGGAAACAGGGGGCGGCTACGAGCAGTACTTC | CASRETGGGYEQYF
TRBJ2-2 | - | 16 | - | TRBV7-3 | TGTGCCAGCAGCACTACCGGGACGACGAACACCGGGGAGCTGTTTTTT | CASSTTGTTNTGELFF
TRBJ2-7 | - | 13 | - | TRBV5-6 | TGTGCCAGCAGCTTCCCAGGCTCCTACGAGCAGTACTTC | CASSFPGSYEQYF
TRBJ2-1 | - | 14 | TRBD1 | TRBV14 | TGTGCCAGCAGCCTCGACAGGGTCGTAAATGAGCAGTTCTTC | CASSLDRVVNEQFF
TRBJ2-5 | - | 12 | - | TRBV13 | TGTGCCAGCAGCTTAGCCCAAGAGACCCAGTACTTC | CASSLAQETQYF
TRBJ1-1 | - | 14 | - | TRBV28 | TGTGCCAGCATGAGGGGACTCATGAACACTGAAGCTTTCTTT | CASMRGLMNTEAFF
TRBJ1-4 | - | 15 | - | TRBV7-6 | TGTGCCAGCAGCTCCAGGATTGGGGAGGGTGAAAAACTGTTTTTT | CASSSRIGEGEKLFF
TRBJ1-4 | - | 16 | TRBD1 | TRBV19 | TGTGCCAGTAGTACAGGGGGCATATTAACTAATGAAAAACTGTTTTTT | CASSTGGILTNEKLFF
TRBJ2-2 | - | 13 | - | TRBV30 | TGTGCCTGGAGTCCGACCCACACCGGGGAGCTGTTTTTT | CAWSPTHTGELFF
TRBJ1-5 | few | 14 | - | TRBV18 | TGTGCCAGCTCACCACAAGTAAGTGTTCAGCCCCAGCATTTT | CASSPQVSVQPQHF
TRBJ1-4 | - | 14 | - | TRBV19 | TGTGCCAGTAGTATAAGTCAGGGCGGTGAAAAACTGTTTTTT | CASSISQGGEKLFF
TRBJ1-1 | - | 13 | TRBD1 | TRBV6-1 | TGTGCCAGCAGTGAAGCGGACAGGGAGTACGCTTTCTTT | CASSEADREYAFF
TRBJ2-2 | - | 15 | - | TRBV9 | TGTGCCAGCAGCGTTATGGGAGTCGGGACCGGGGAGCTGTTTTTT | CASSVMGVGTGELFF
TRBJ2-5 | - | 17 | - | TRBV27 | TGTGCCAGCAGTTTAACGCCCCCTCGGGCCCGGGGGGAGACCCAGTACTTC | CASSLTPPRARGETQYF
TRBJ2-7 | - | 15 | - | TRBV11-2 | TGTGCCAGCGCCCTCGCGGGCGCCAACTCCTACGAGCAGTACTTC | CASALAGANSYEQYF
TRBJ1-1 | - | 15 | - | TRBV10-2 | TGCGCCAGCGTGAGTACCCACCTTATGAACACTGAAGCTTTCTTT | CASVSTHLMNTEAFF
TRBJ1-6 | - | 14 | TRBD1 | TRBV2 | TGTGCCAGCGGCGGGACAGGGGGTAATTCACCCCTCCACTTT | CASGGTGGNSPLHF
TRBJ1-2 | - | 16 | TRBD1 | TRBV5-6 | TGTGCCAGCAGCTTGGTTGGACAGGGGGCCACCTATGGCTACACCTTC | CASSLVGQGATYGYTF
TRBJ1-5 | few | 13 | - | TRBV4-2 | TGTGCCAGCGGGATCCAAAAAAGGGGATCCGGGCATTTT | CASGIQKRGSGHF
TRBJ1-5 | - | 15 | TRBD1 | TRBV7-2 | TGTGCCAGCAGCCTTAGGACAGGGGGCGATCAGCCCCAGCATTTT | CASSLRTGGDQPQHF
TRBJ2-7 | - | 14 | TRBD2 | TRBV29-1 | TGCAGCGTACGACTAGCGGGAGGGCTGCTCGAGCAGTACTTC | CSVRLAGGLLEQYF
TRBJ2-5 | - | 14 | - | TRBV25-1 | TGTGCCAGCAACAGCGGGACACTCTTTGGTATCCAGTACTTC | CASNSGTLFGIQYF
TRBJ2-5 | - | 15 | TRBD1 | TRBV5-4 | TGTGCCAGCAGCCTGACAGGGGGCAAGGAAGAGACCCAGTACTTC | CASSLTGGKEETQYF
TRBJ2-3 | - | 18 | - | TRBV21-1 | TGTGCCAGCAGCAAAGCGCTCCCGGCCGGGAGTGGGATATACGAGCGGTATTTT | CASSKALPAGSGIYERYF
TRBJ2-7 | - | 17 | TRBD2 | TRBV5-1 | TGCGCCAGCAGCTTAGTTAGCGGGAGAACCATTTCCTACGAGCAGTACTTC | CASSLVSGRTISYEQYF
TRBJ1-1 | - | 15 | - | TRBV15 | TGTGCCACCAGCAGAGATCTTAGGGGCGACACTGAAGCTTTCTTT | CATSRDLRGDTEAFF
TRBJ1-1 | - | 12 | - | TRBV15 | TGTGCCACCAGCAGCAGGGGCACTGAAGCTTTCTTT | CATSSRGTEAFF
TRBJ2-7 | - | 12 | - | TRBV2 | TGTGCCAGCAGTGATGTCCCCCGCGAGCAGTACTTC | CASSDVPREQYF
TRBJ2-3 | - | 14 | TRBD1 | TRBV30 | TGTGCCTGCATAGCGGGACAGGGGACAGATACGCAGTATTTT | CACIAGQGTDTQYF
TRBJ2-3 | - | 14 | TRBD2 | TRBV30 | TGTGCCTGGAGCCCCGGGACTAGCGGTGATACGCAGTATTTT | CAWSPGTSGDTQYF
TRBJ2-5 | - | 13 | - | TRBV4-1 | TGCGCCAGCAGCCAAGTCGGGGTGGAGACCCAGTACTTC | CASSQVGVETQYF